The clone carrying this T cell receptor (beta chain) occurred a few times. Via MiXCR, TCRdb re-called the 5' RACE reads, giving one row per CDR3 protein. The table has over 500,000 distinct CDR3 sequences, 15% to 20% seen once; the top ten hold about 7.5%. The sample originates from a study of T-cell memory formation after mild COVID-19. The length of the CDR3 is 15 residues. V lost 3 bases to trimming and J lost 1 base, with 11 bases between them. Germline lookup yields CDR1 SNHLY and CDR2 FYNNEI. Material for sequencing was PBMCs or a T cell subset sorted from them (not recorded which). This rearrangement joins TRBV2 to TRBJ2-3, with D perhaps being TRBD1 or TRBD2 (6 bases each). The TCR comes from an adult woman who had mild COVID-19 (a few samples of this study predate the infection). Cell type and time point are not known. CDR3 DNA: TGTGCCAGCAGTGACGGGGGCTTTGGCACAGATACGCAGTATTTT. Translating it yields CASSDGGFGTDTQYF.